The clone carrying this TCR beta chain was counted at least ten times. Its antigen is as yet unknown. This record belongs to a study of T cells after posttransplantation cyclophosphamide. TCRdb's copy holds only in-frame clones and misses some; the assay was immunoSEQ multiplex PCR. Altogether around 10,000 clones were found in the sample, and no singletons occur. Broader study findings: Donor-recipient repertoire similarity was low at 1-2 months, rising over year one. TRB overlap between skin or GI tissue T cells and blood was limited. Recipient CMV seropositivity and CMV reactivation strongly tracked TRB clonality.

Busulfan-fludarabine conditioning, marrow transplant, and cyclophosphamide on days +3 and +4 were administered. The material sequenced was PBMCs, taken after allogeneic stem cell transplant with posttransplant cyclophosphamide. The sequence was collected from a female patient aged 40-50 years who received an allogeneic stem cell transplant from a related donor, was CMV-positive, and had no GVHD. The T cells may come from the graft donor.

DNA of the CDR3: TGTGCCATCAGTGAGTCGGCCCTTACCCCAGATACGCAGTATTTT. Amino acid sequence: CAISESALTPDTQYF. The rearrangement links TRBV10-3 to TRBJ2-3, with D uncertain. The CDR3 runs 15 residues. The germline gives CDR1 ENHRY, CDR2 SYGVKD. The V end lost 0 bases, the J end lost 4 bases, and 11 bases lay between the germline ends.